This T cell receptor beta chain is from a study of T cell responses to AZD1222 COVID-19 vaccine. The protocol was immunoSEQ multiplex PCR, while the TCRdb copy is restricted to in-frame clones and leaves out a portion. The table records 100,000 or so clones, 87% of them present only once. The V end was cut by 5 bases, the J end by 7 bases, with 17 bases between. Germline CDR1 is MNHEY and CDR2 is SVGEGT. CDR3 length: 15 residues. Sequencing used peripheral blood, obtained 28 days after the second AZD1222 dose. The sequence was obtained from an adult who received the AZD1222 COVID-19 vaccine. This chain connects TRBV6-2 or TRBV6-3 to TRBJ2-2, with D possibly matching TRBD2 (6 bases). The CDR3 bases are TGTGCCAGCAGTCCGAGGGACTTAAACTTCGGGGAGCTGTTTTTT. It is translated as CASSPRDLNFGELFF.